Below, 10 T cell receptor beta chains from the same sample are listed, as sequenced in a study of cytomegalovirus exposure and HLA in healthy donors (TCRdb year 2017). The library came from the immunoSEQ multiplex PCR assay. For the multiplex PCR, a mixture combining 60 forward primers for TCR Vbeta segments and 13 reverse primers for TCR Jbeta segments was used. TCRdb re-hosts the immuneACCESS table, in-frame sequences only. Its copies lack some clones; in the studies checked, an unresolved V gene accounts for under half of them, and the cause for the rest is not known. The table for this sample lists 140,000 or so clones; over 60% of them were counted only once. Less than 2.5% of the sample belongs to the ten largest clones. Sequences were obtained from PBMCs. The receptors were gathered from a man aged 35 to 55 in good health and CMV-seronegative.

This clone appeared a few times. V is TRBV7-2 and J is TRBJ2-2; weak D call: TRBD2 (6 bases). The CDR3 has 15 amino acids. The germline gives CDR1 SGHTA, CDR2 FQGNSA. Trimming took off 1 base at V and 6 bases at J, with 12 bases between the two ends. The CDR3: CASSLGWGVAGELFF. CDR3 in DNA: TGTGCCAGCAGCTTAGGGTGGGGGGTAGCCGGGGAGCTGTTTTTT.

This chain uses TRBV18 with TRBJ1-1, with a tentative D call TRBD1 (5 bases). CDR1 KGHSH and CDR2 LQKENI come from the germline V gene. The CDR3 runs 13 residues. V was trimmed by 4 bases and J by 1 base, leaving 7 bases between them. The CDR3 DNA follows: TGTGCCAGCTCACGAGGACAGAACACTGAAGCTTTCTTT. Encoded protein: CASSRGQNTEAFF. The whole variable domain, filled in from reference TRBV18 and TRBJ1-1, reads NAGVMQNPRHLVRRRGQEARLRCSPMKGHSHVYWYRQLPEEGLKFMVYLQKENIIDESGMPKERFSAEFPKEGPSILRIQQVVRGDSAAYFCASSRGQNTEAFFGQGTRLTVV.

This clone has a handful of counts. The chain couples TRBV6-1 to TRBJ2-1; D not certain. This CDR3 has 14 residues. V was pared by 6 bases and J by 0 bases, with 9 bases between. CDR1 is MNHNS and CDR2 is SASEGT in the germline V gene. DNA for the CDR3: TGTGCCAGCAGAGACACCCGCTCCTACAATGAGCAGTTCTTC. This sequence encodes CASRDTRSYNEQFF.

The chain employs TRBV7-9 and TRBJ2-7; tentatively, D is TRBD1 (6 bases). CDR3 length equals 12 residues. Germline V gene data show CDR1 as SEHNR and CDR2 as FQNEAQ (reference sequence). V lost 5 bases and J lost 6, with 11 bases in between. The CDR3 DNA is TGTGCCAGCAGCCCATTCAGGGGCGAGCAGTACTTC. Its protein product is CASSPFRGEQYF.

The table lists this clone with a few counts. V and J are TRBV28 and TRBJ2-7, with 9 nucleotides matching TRBD1. The CDR3 is made up of 15 amino acids. The V segment lost 5 bases and the J segment 8 bases; nucleotides outside the gene matches: 13. Germline CDR1 is MDHEN and CDR2 is SYDVKM. The CDR3 loop reads CASSLPNRDRAKQYF. CDR3 sequence (DNA): TGTGCCAGCAGTCTCCCTAACCGGGACAGGGCAAAGCAGTACTTC.

This clone is a singleton in its sample. The rearrangement uses TRBV4-1 and TRBJ2-3; the match to TRBD2 covers 10 bases. Germline V gene lookup returns CDR1 MGHRA and CDR2 YSYEKL. V lost 1 base, J lost 3 bases, and 10 bases stayed unmatched. The CDR3 totals 18 residues. The CDR3 DNA sequence: TGCGCCAGCAGCCAAGTTCCGCTAGCGGGGGTGCTAACAGATACGCAGTATTTT. Translating it yields CASSQVPLAGVLTDTQYF.

This clone has just a few counts. This chain links TRBV4-3 with TRBJ2-7; 10 positions match TRBD2. The germline CDR1 and CDR2 sequences are LGHNA and YSLEER. Germline trimming cut 4 bases from V and 0 bases from J; bases unmatched to any gene: 12. The CDR3 length is 18 residues. The CDR3 DNA is TGCGCCAGCAGCCGCTACTTCAGCGGGAGGGCCGTCTCCTACGAGCAGTACTTC. The encoded protein is CASSRYFSGRAVSYEQYF.

This clone has only a few counts. The CDR3, as DNA: TGCGCCAGCAGCCTTTCTTCCTACAATGAGCAGTTCTTC. Translated: CASSLSSYNEQFF. The rearrangement uses TRBV4-1 and TRBJ2-1; no reliable D call. The CDR3 contains 13 residues. Germline V gives CDR1 MGHRA, CDR2 YSYEKL. Trimming shortened V by 4 bases and J by 1 base, and 5 bases separated the two germline ends.

The chain is built from TRBV29-1 and TRBJ1-5, with D possibly TRBD1 on 5 matching bases. There are 13 residues in the CDR3. Germline V gives CDR1 SQVTM, CDR2 ANQGSEA. The ends were cut back, 7 bases at V and 3 bases at J, with 13 bases in the middle. CDR3 loop: CSGQQAPNQPQHF. The CDR3, as DNA: TGCAGCGGGCAACAGGCCCCCAATCAGCCCCAGCATTTT.

This clone has only a few counts. The chain couples TRBV6-6 to TRBJ1-1; D may be TRBD1 (6 bases). The CDR3 consists of 14 residues. Germline V gives CDR1 MNHNY, CDR2 SVGAGI (reference sequence). V was clipped by 6 bases and J by 0 bases, with 11 bases between them. The CDR3 DNA sequence: TGTGCCAGCAGCGGAGCAGGGGTGAACACTGAAGCTTTCTTT. This codes for CASSGAGVNTEAFF.